A selection of T cell receptor beta chains follows, all from one sample in a study of blood T cell repertoires in COVID-19. Measured with immunoSEQ multiplex PCR; TCRdb has only the in-frame clones, and not every one. The table lists 130,000 to 150,000 clones, 85% to 90% of them singletons. Sequencing was carried out using PBMCs or T cells enriched from blood (not recorded which). The source of these receptors is a woman aged 30 to 39 with acute COVID-19. Each CDR3 is given without its conserved first and last residue.

>TRBV11-2|TRBJ2-4
ASSFTGTSDIQY
>TRBV27|TRBJ1-3
ASSSSTKQSSGNTIY
>TRBV7-2|TRBJ2-7
ASSLTSGRFDEQY
>TRBV11-2|TRBJ2-7
ASSLEPTGRKQY
>TRBV13|TRBJ2-1
ASSLGLAGDHEQF
>TRBV27|TRBJ2-7
ASSPSTGPASYEQY
>TRBV3-1/TRBV3-2|TRBJ2-6
ASSQETSGNTGANVLT
>TRBV6-5|TRBJ1-1
ASRDRGTNKAF
>TRBV5-4|TRBJ1-4
ASSLALSGGGSNEKLF
>TRBV30|TRBJ1-2
AWSVNRGSGYT
>TRBV3-1/TRBV3-2|TRBJ1-2
ASSQEGGAYT
>TRBV5-6|TRBJ1-5
ASRLGGSNQPQH
>TRBV6-2/TRBV6-3|TRBJ1-5
ASSFYRDQPQH
>TRBV28|TRBJ2-7
ASSSEDRTYEQY
>TRBV6-2/TRBV6-3|TRBJ1-5
ASSYWATGDSNQPQH
>TRBV10-3|TRBJ1-2
AIRAQEQGDYGYT
>TRBV7-2|TRBJ1-2
ASSLGQGIYGYT
>TRBV28|TRBJ1-5
ASRRQGAQPQH
>TRBV28|TRBJ1-4
ASSFGRGVLGEKLF
>TRBV12-3/TRBV12-4|TRBJ2-1
ASTAGVGGGQF